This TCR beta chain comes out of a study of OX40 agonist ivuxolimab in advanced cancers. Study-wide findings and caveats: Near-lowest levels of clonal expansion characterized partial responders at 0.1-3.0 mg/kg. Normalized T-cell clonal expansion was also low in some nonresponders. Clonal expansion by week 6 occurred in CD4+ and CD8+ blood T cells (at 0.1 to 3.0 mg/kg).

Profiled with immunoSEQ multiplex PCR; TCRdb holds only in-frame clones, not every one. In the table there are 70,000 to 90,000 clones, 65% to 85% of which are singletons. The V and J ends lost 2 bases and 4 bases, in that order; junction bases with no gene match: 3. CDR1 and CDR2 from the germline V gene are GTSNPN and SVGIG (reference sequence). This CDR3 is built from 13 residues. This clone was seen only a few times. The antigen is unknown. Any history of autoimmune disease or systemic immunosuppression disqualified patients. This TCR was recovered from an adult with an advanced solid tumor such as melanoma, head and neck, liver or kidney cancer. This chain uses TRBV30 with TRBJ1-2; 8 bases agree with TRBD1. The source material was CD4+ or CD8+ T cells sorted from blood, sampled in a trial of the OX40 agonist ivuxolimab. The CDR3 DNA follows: TGTGCCTGGAGTACAGGGGGAAGCTATGGCTACACCTTC. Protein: CAWSTGGSYGYTF. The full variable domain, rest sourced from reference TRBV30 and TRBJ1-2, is SQTIHQWPATLVQPVGSPLSLECTVEGTSNPNLYWYRQAAGRGLQLLFYSVGIGQISSEVPQNLSASRPQDRQFILSSKKLLLSDSGFYLCAWSTGGSYGYTFGSGTRLTVV.